This T cell receptor beta chain appears in the sequencing data of a study of shared clonotypes between healthy human individuals. Study-level background: Aged between 18 and 49, the donors were a couple of women and a few men. Each donor had three CD4 naive, three CD4 memory, two CD8 naive and one CD8 memory plate. Study-level results: Incompleteness in sorted-subset sequencing, despite large depth, was shown by rarefaction.

Concerning this clone: Its antigen is undetermined.

Replicate sorted-subset PCRs were loaded with around 210 ng DNA, 31,000 or so T cell genomes. TCRdb's table, derived via immunoSEQ multiplex PCR, lists solely in-frame clones and lacks some. Seen here are 500,000 to 700,000 clones, approximately 95% observed once, and the top ten hold over 0.095%. In the naive CD8 group, cells lacked CD45RO and were positively selected for CCR7, so terminally differentiated effector memory CD45RA+ cells were left out. This CDR3 comprises 14 residues. The germline CDR1 and CDR2 sequences are MGHRA and YSYEKL. V shed 2 bases, J shed 3 bases, and the junction held 4 bases outside the gene matches.

The rearrangement links TRBV4-1 to TRBJ2-7; 7 nucleotides agree with TRBD1. Sequenced input: naive CD8+ T cells sorted from blood. The origin of this receptor is a woman in her thirties in good health. The CDR3 DNA follows: TGCGCCAGCAGCCAACGACAGGGATTCTACGAGCAGTACTTC. Its protein product is CASSQRQGFYEQYF.